Described below is a single TCR beta chain sequence and its context. This record belongs to a study of blood T cell repertoires in COVID-19. Clones were sequenced by immunoSEQ multiplex PCR, and TCRdb holds only the in-frame ones, with some missing. The sample carries roughly 330,000 clones, 86% recorded once. Participants' reported clinical history set cohort assignment. The clonotype was recovered from a young woman who had recovered from COVID-19. Sequences were obtained from PBMCs or T cells enriched from blood (not recorded which).

CDR3 loop: CASSQGASGYEQYF. The DNA of the CDR3 is TGCGCCAGCAGCCAAGGAGCTAGCGGCTACGAGCAGTACTTC. This chain uses TRBV4-1 with TRBJ2-7; 7 bases map to TRBD2. CDR3 length equals 14 residues. Germline lookup yields CDR1 MGHRA and CDR2 YSYEKL. Unmatched junction bases numbered 3, after V lost 1 base and J lost 3 bases.